This record covers a single T cell receptor beta chain. Its antigen is unknown. The ends lost 4 bases at V and 5 bases at J; junction bases unmatched: 10. CDR3 length: 16 amino acids. The sample comes from a study of identical twins. General study findings and limits: Part of the zero-insertion signal could reflect confounding by invariant MAIT and iNKT cells. Monozygotic twin pairs showed more out-of-frame TCR alpha sharing than models estimated. Abundant cord blood beta clonotypes carried fewer insertions; memory repertoires showed none. Within beta out-of-frame sequences, the excess sharing observed between twins was weaker.

One entry per CDR3 protein results from TCRdb running MiXCR on the 5' RACE reads. Here the sample spans hundreds of thousands of distinct CDR3 sequences, roughly 8% being singletons. These same data were also listed under a study on yellow fever vaccine responses in identical twins.

This clonotype originated in a young woman in good health. Sequenced sample: PBMCs. The chain employs TRBV12-3 or TRBV12-4 and TRBJ2-3, with TRBD2 identical over 9 bases. CDR3 nucleotide sequence: TGTGCCAGCAGTTGGGCTAGCGGGACCAGGGTAGATACGCAGTATTTT. Translated: CASSWASGTRVDTQYF.